One and the same sample provided the 30 T cell receptor beta chains below, sequenced in a study of regulatory T cells in long-lasting Graves disease. Described time point: persistent/refractory GD, antithyroid drugs over 5 years with positive TRAb. After RNA was extracted from PBMCs, the TCR library was made from it. For TCR beta, libraries came from iRepertoire HTBI primers and Arm-PCR of CDR3 regions. TCRdb called the multiplex PCR reads again in MiXCR, with one record for every CDR3 protein. The repertoire holds roughly 500,000 distinct CDR3 sequences, around a fifth seen once, with approximately 14% in the top ten. This specimen was peripheral blood mononuclear cells (PBMCs), taken when the disease was refractory, from a patient treated with antithyroid drugs. The receptors come from a female donor with Graves disease.

Written as DNA, the CDR3 is TGTGCCAGCAGTTATTGGGGAAATAGCAATCAGCCCCAGCATTTT. Protein product: CASSYWGNSNQPQHF. The gene calls are TRBV6-2 or TRBV6-3 and TRBJ1-5; D ambiguous. The CDR3 covers 15 residues. Germline V lookup: CDR1 MNHEY, CDR2 SVGEGT. V was cut by 3 bases and J by 0 bases, with 9 bases left in between.

This clonotype was seen a few times. The chain combines TRBV5-6 with TRBJ2-7; no definite D call. The CDR3 has 16 amino acids. With 6 bases removed from V and 0 bases from J, the gap between germline ends came to 19 bases. Germline CDR1 is SGHDT and CDR2 is YYEEEE. In nucleotides, the CDR3 is TGTGCCAGCAACTACTTGGTCGGGCCGGTCTCCTACGAGCAGTACTTC. Protein product: CASNYLVGPVSYEQYF.

This clonotype has at least ten counts. This sequence joins TRBV28 and TRBJ1-1, with D tentatively TRBD1 (5 bases). The length of the CDR3 is 16 residues. The ends were cut back, 6 bases at V and 2 bases at J, with 19 bases in the middle. Looked up from germline, CDR1 is MDHEN and CDR2 is SYDVKM. The CDR3 bases are TGTGCCAGCAGCCCTTCGGGGCAAGTAACAAACACTGAAGCTTTCTTT. It codes for CASSPSGQVTNTEAFF.

The rearrangement links TRBV6-2 or TRBV6-3 to TRBJ1-6; a weak D match, TRBD1 (5 bases). This CDR3 contains 22 residues. Germline values: CDR1 MNHEY, CDR2 SVGEGT. The V and J ends lost 6 bases and 7 bases respectively, with 37 bases between them. The chain's CDR3 is CASRIGQLLPRRRGRVNSPLHF. CDR3 nucleotides: TGTGCCAGCAGAATCGGGCAGTTGTTACCTCGGCGCCGGGGCAGAGTAAATTCACCCCTCCACTTT.

This clonotype was recorded many times. The rearrangement joins TRBV27 to TRBJ2-5; 7 bases fit TRBD1. Germline CDR1 MNHEY, CDR2 SMNVEV (reference sequence). Trimming at V came to 4 bases and at J to 2 bases, leaving 13 bases not matched to a gene. The CDR3 loop spans 17 amino acids. CDR3 amino acids: CASSSYQRTGYQETQYF. The DNA for the CDR3 is TGTGCCAGCAGTTCCTACCAAAGGACAGGTTATCAAGAGACCCAGTACTTC.

In its sample, this clonotype was seen many times. The chain employs TRBV7-9 and TRBJ1-2; perhaps TRBD1 as D (5 bases). Deletions cut 4 bases from V and 0 bases from J, with 15 bases between. Germline assignment: CDR1 SEHNR and CDR2 FQNEAQ (reference sequence). This CDR3 is 16 amino acids long. CDR3 sequence reads: CASSSPETAANYGYTF. As DNA, the CDR3 is TGTGCCAGCAGCTCCCCTGAGACAGCTGCTAACTATGGCTACACCTTC.

J is TRBJ1-2 and V is TRBV27; no firm D call. V was clipped by 3 bases and J by 8 bases, with 13 bases between them. This CDR3 is built from 13 residues. In germline, CDR1 is MNHEY, CDR2 SMNVEV (reference sequence). Written as DNA, the CDR3 is TGTGCCAGCAGTTTGGGAGGCTCGGGGGGCTACACCTTC. Protein sequence: CASSLGGSGGYTF.

In regard to this clonotype: This may come from a read error, since a much larger clone is one base off. This chain joins TRBV28 and TRBJ2-2, with D perhaps TRBD1 or TRBD2 (5 bases each). Germline CDR1 is MDHEN and CDR2 is SYDVKM. This CDR3 has 14 amino acids. Here the CDR3 DNA reads TGTGCCAGCCACTCCGGGACCCTAACAGGAGAGCTGCTTTTT. It codes for CASHSGTLTGELLF.

This clonotype appeared many times. The J gene is TRBJ1-5, the V gene TRBV19; no definite D call. V lost 7 bases, J lost 6 bases, and 13 bases lay in between. Germline V gives CDR1 LNHDA, CDR2 SQIVND (reference sequence). The CDR3 extends over 13 amino acids. CDR3 in amino acids: CASTELTGQPQHF. DNA of the CDR3: TGTGCCAGTACCGAACTGACGGGTCAGCCCCAGCATTTT.

This clonotype was seen many times. The V and J genes are TRBV20-1 and TRBJ1-1, with no clear D. From germline, CDR1 is DFQATT and CDR2 SNEGSKA (reference sequence). Trimming stripped 5 bases from V and 0 bases from J, with 19 bases between. The CDR3 is 16 amino acids. This chain's CDR3 is CSAVGTVRSMNTEAFF. The DNA for the CDR3 is TGCAGTGCTGTAGGTACGGTTAGGAGCATGAACACTGAAGCTTTCTTT.

CDR3 protein: CASSSNRDSYTGELFF. DNA of the CDR3: TGTGCCAGCAGCTCCAATAGGGACAGCTACACCGGGGAGCTGTTTTTT. The chain carries TRBV11-3 and TRBJ2-2, with 7 positions matching TRBD1. Trimming took 4 bases from V and 3 from J; bases not matched to a gene: 8. The germline V gene has CDR1 SGHNT and CDR2 YENEEA. The CDR3 is 16 residues long.

This clonotype came up a few times. The chain couples TRBV6-2 or TRBV6-3 to TRBJ2-5; D gene uncertain. The CDR3 runs 12 residues. Germline V gives CDR1 MNHEY, CDR2 SVGEGT. The germline V and J ends were trimmed by 5 bases and 1 base, with 5 bases remaining between them. The CDR3 nucleotides are TGTGCCAGCAGTGACTTCCAAGAGACCCAGTACTTC. It is translated as CASSDFQETQYF.

V is TRBV29-1 and J is TRBJ2-3, with 7 nucleotides matching TRBD1. With 4 bases clipped from V and 7 bases from J, the junction kept 14 bases outside the gene matches. The CDR3 is 15 residues long. In germline, CDR1 is SQVTM, CDR2 ANQGSEA. CDR3 loop: CSVGIWTGPGNTQYF. CDR3 coding DNA: TGCAGCGTTGGCATTTGGACAGGACCCGGGAATACGCAGTATTTT.

In this sample, this clonotype turned up many times. The chain combines TRBV2 with TRBJ2-5; no clear D. The CDR3 is 11 residues long. V lost 4 bases, J lost 5 bases, and 5 bases lay in between. Germline CDR1 SNHLY, CDR2 FYNNEI. The CDR3 sequence is CASSVSETQYF. For the CDR3, the DNA is TGTGCCAGCAGTGTTAGCGAGACCCAGTACTTC.

This clonotype was counted only a few times. V and J are TRBV29-1 and TRBJ2-7, with a possible D match to TRBD1 (6 bases). V was trimmed by 6 bases and J by 0 bases, leaving 9 bases between them. The CDR3 has 12 residues. Germline V gene sequence: CDR1 SQVTM, CDR2 ANQGSEA. Written as DNA, the CDR3 is TGCAGCGTCCGGGACAACTCCTACGAGCAGTACTTC. Amino acid sequence: CSVRDNSYEQYF.

The rearrangement joins TRBV14 to TRBJ2-7, with TRBD2 identical over 7 bases. Germline CDR1 and CDR2: SGHDN and FVKESK. The CDR3 is made up of 15 amino acids. Trimming took 1 base from V and 4 from J; bases not matched to a gene: 7. CDR3 amino acids: CASSQATGLQYEQYF. The CDR3 nucleotides read TGTGCCAGCAGCCAAGCAACGGGACTACAATACGAGCAGTACTTC.

This clonotype was picked up many times. The rearrangement joins TRBV5-1 to TRBJ2-7; 7 bases align to TRBD1. V lost 2 bases to trimming and J lost 4 bases; unmatched junction nucleotides: 9. Germline CDR1 is SGHRS and CDR2 is YFSETQ. This CDR3 comprises 15 residues. The CDR3 coding sequence is TGCGCCAGCAGCTTCGGACAGGTGATGAGATACGAGCAGTACTTC. Its translation: CASSFGQVMRYEQYF.

About this clonotype itself: A read error likely explains this, since a far larger clone differs by one base. The J gene is TRBJ1-1, the V gene TRBV3-1, with D perhaps matching TRBD1 (6 bases). Germline lookup yields CDR1 LGHDT and CDR2 YNNKEL (reference sequence). The CDR3 runs to 12 residues. DNA of the CDR3: TGTGCCAGCAGCCCGCGGGACACTGAAGTTTTCTTT. Translated: CASSPRDTEVFF.

This clonotype was recorded a few times. The chain uses TRBV6-2 or TRBV6-3 and TRBJ1-1, with TRBD1 as a possible D gene (6 bases). V lost 5 bases, J lost 3 bases, and 13 bases lay in between. Germline V CDR1 and CDR2: MNHEY, SVGEGT. This CDR3 is 14 amino acids long. CDR3: CASSTRGAYTEAFF. The DNA of the CDR3 is TGTGCCAGCAGTACCAGGGGCGCCTACACTGAAGCTTTCTTT.

CDR3 amino acids: CASTYKVGGEQFF. In DNA, the CDR3 is TGTGCCAGCACCTATAAAGTGGGTGGAGAGCAGTTCTTC. This rearrangement joins TRBV6-2 or TRBV6-3 to TRBJ2-1; no clear D gene. This CDR3 has 13 amino acids. Germline V CDR1 and CDR2: MNHEY, SVGEGT. The ends were cut back, 7 bases at V and 10 bases at J, with 17 bases in the middle.

This clonotype was observed many times. The rearrangement uses TRBV28 and TRBJ2-7; D not certain. V shed 6 bases and J shed 5 bases, with 17 bases lying between them. Germline V gene data show CDR1 as MDHEN and CDR2 as SYDVKM. There are 14 residues in the CDR3. The CDR3 sequence: CASRDRALRHEQYF. The CDR3 DNA reads TGTGCCAGCAGGGATAGGGCGCTCCGCCACGAGCAGTACTTC.

This clonotype was seen more than once but under ten times. J is TRBJ1-2 and V is TRBV5-1; D remains unclear. Germline assignment: CDR1 SGHRS and CDR2 YFSETQ. The CDR3 sequence is 13 residues long. V was trimmed by 2 bases and J by 4 bases, leaving 9 bases between them. Written as DNA, the CDR3 is TGCGCCAGCAGCTTTAGGGAGGGCTATGGCTACACCTTC. It codes for CASSFREGYGYTF.

This clonotype was seen a single time. The rearrangement joins TRBV12-3 or TRBV12-4 to TRBJ2-7; D uncertain. V lost 5 bases, J lost 2 bases, and 16 bases lay in between. The CDR3 consists of 15 residues. The CDR3 DNA is TGTGCCAGCAGTCCCCGCTTTCTGGGGACCTACGAGCAGTACTTC. Protein: CASSPRFLGTYEQYF.

This clonotype was found many times. CDR3 sequence reads: CASSVSTSYEQYF. The CDR3 DNA is TGTGCCAGCAGTGTATCTACCTCCTACGAGCAGTACTTC. The chain links TRBV6-1 to TRBJ2-7; D ambiguous. The CDR3 runs 13 residues. Germline CDR1 MNHNS, CDR2 SASEGT. The V end was cut by 4 bases, the J end by 0 bases, with 7 bases between.

This clonotype was observed a handful of times. The chain joins TRBV12-3 or TRBV12-4 to TRBJ2-1, with 8 bases matching TRBD1. This CDR3 is built from 16 residues. V lost 6 bases and J lost 5; bases outside the gene matches: 12. CDR3 loop: CASSPDGQGRNNEQFF. The CDR3 DNA reads as TGTGCCAGCAGCCCCGACGGACAGGGAAGGAACAATGAGCAGTTCTTC.

With respect to this clonotype: This may be a read error: a much more frequent sequence differs by one nucleotide. The chain joins TRBV28 to TRBJ1-2; D unresolved. The germline CDR1 and CDR2 sequences are MDHEN and SYDVKM. The CDR3 loop spans 12 amino acids. The CDR3 region is CASLRVDYGCTF. The CDR3 DNA follows: TGTGCCAGCCTGCGGGTGGACTATGGCTGCACCTTC.

The chain links TRBV6-5 to TRBJ2-7; tentative D call: TRBD2 (5 bases). The CDR3 totals 15 residues. V was clipped by 4 bases and J by 2 bases, with 15 bases between them. Germline-derived CDR1 and CDR2 are MNHEY and SVGAGI. The CDR3 loop is CASSSRRGRTYEQYF. CDR3 in DNA: TGTGCCAGCAGTTCGAGGAGAGGGAGAACCTACGAGCAGTACTTC.

This clonotype was seen more than once but under ten times. The genes are TRBV10-3 and TRBJ1-4, with 9 positions matching TRBD1. Germline V gene sequence: CDR1 ENHRY, CDR2 SYGVKD. V lost 4 bases and J lost 5; bases outside the gene matches: 5. This CDR3 region has 15 residues. The CDR3 coding sequence is TGTGCCATCAGTGCAAGGACAGGGGAAAATGAAAAACTGTTTTTT. Protein product: CAISARTGENEKLFF.

On this clonotype: A read error is the likely source, as a far larger clone sits one nucleotide away. The J gene is TRBJ2-5, the V gene TRBV5-1, with 15 bases fitting TRBD2. The J call is doubtful: the DNA matches TRBJ2-7 better. Germline V lookup: CDR1 SGHRS, CDR2 YFSETQ. The CDR3 runs to 15 residues. CDR3 sequence: CVSSAGLAGGLEQYF. The CDR3 nucleotides read TGCGTCAGCAGCGCCGGACTAGCGGGGGGGCTCGAGCAGTACTTC.

This clonotype was detected ten times or more. The chain combines TRBV29-1 with TRBJ1-1; no reliable D call. CDR1 is SQVTM and CDR2 is ANQGSEA in the germline V gene. The CDR3 loop spans 11 amino acids. With 6 bases removed from V and 0 bases from J, the gap between germline ends came to 5 bases. The CDR3 loop is CSVTMNTEAFF. CDR3 DNA: TGCAGCGTAACCATGAACACTGAAGCTTTCTTT.